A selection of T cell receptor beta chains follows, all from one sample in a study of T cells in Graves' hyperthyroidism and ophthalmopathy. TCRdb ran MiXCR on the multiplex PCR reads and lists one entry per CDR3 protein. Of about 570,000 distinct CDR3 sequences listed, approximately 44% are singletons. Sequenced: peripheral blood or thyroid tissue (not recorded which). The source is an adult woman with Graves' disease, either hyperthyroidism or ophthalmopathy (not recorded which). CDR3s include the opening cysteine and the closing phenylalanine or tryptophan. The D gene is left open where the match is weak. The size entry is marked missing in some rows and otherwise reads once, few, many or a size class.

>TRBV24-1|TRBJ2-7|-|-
TGTGCCACCGCGGGACCGAACTACGGGCAGTACTTC
CATAGPNYGQYF
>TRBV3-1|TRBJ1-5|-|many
TGTGCCAGCAGCCGTATGGAGCCCCAGCATTTT
CASSRMEPQHF
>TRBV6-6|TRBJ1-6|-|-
TGTGCCAGCAGAGGGACCTCTGATGCTTCACCCCTCCACTTT
CASRGTSDASPLHF
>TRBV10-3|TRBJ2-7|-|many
TGTGCCATCAGTGGGAGGGGGATCTTCTACGAGCAGTACTTC
CAISGRGIFYEQYF
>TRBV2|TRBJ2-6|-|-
TGTGCCAGCTCGGTCCCGGGTGGGGCCAACGTCCTGACTTTC
CASSVPGGANVLTF
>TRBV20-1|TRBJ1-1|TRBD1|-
TGCAGTGCTGGACAGGGGCGGGGTGAAGCTTTCTTT
CSAGQGRGEAFF
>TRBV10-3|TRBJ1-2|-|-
TGTGCCATCTCGGACAGAAATAACTATGGCTACACCTTC
CAISDRNNYGYTF
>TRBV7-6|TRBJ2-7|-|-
TGTGCCAGCAGCCAGGCGGTAGGCTACGAGCAGTACTTC
CASSQAVGYEQYF
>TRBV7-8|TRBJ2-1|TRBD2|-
TGTGCCAGCAACAAGCGGGAGGGTGGAAGCAATGAGCAGTTCTTC
CASNKREGGSNEQFF
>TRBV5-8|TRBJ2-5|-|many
TGTGCCAGCAGCTTTCACGGGAGAAAGACCCAGTACTTC
CASSFHGRKTQYF
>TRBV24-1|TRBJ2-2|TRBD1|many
TGTGCCACCAGTGATTTGATGACAGGGGGTGACACCGGGGAGCTGTTTTTT
CATSDLMTGGDTGELFF
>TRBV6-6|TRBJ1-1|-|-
TGTGCCAGCGGTCGTCTAACGGGGGGTATGGCTGAAGCTTTCTTT
CASGRLTGGMAEAFF
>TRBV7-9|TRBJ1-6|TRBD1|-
TGTGTCAGCAGCTCGACAGGGGGCAAACCCCTCCACTTT
CVSSSTGGKPLHF
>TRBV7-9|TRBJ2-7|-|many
TGTGCCAGCAGCTTAGATCGGGGCCGCGAGCAGTACTTC
CASSLDRGREQYF
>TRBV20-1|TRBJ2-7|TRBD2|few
TGCAGTGCTAGCCCCGGACTAGGCGAGCAGTACTTC
CSASPGLGEQYF
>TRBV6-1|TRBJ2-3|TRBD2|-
TGTGCCAGCAGTCTACTGACTAGCGGGAGTCTGTCCTACACAGATACGCAGTATTTT
CASSLLTSGSLSYTDTQYF
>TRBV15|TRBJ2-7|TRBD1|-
TGTGCCACCAGCAGCGGGACAGGGGGCCTTGAGCAGTACTTC
CATSSGTGGLEQYF
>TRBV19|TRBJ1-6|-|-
TGTGCCAGTAGTATACAGGGCACAGGGAAAAGCTCCTATAATTCACCCCTCCACTTT
CASSIQGTGKSSYNSPLHF
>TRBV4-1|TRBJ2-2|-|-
TGCGCCAGCAGCCGTTACGACAGCGGCGCCGGGGAGCTGTTTTTT
CASSRYDSGAGELFF
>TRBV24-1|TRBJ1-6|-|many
TGTGCCACCAGTTCCGGTCGAGGAGTGAATTCACCCCTCCACTTT
CATSSGRGVNSPLHF
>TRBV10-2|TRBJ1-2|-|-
TGCGCCAGCAGTGACTCGAGGGCAGGGACCCACACTAACTATGGCTACACCTTC
CASSDSRAGTHTNYGYTF
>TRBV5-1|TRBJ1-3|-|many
TGCGCCAGCAGCTTCCTAGGACTGATCTCTGGAAACACCATATATTTT
CASSFLGLISGNTIYF
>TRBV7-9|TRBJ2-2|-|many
TGTGCCAGCCGAGAGCCACTGGGCACCGGGGAGCTGTTTTTT
CASREPLGTGELFF
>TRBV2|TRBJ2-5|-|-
TGTGCCAGCAGCAGGGGACTACTCCAAGAGACCCAGTACTTT
CASSRGLLQETQYF
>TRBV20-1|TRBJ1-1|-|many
TGCAGTGCTAGTCCAGGGATGAACACTGAAGCTTTCTTT
CSASPGMNTEAFF
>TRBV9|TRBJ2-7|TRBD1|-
TGTGCCAGCAGCTTCGCGGGACAGGGTTGGAGCTACGAGCAGTACTTC
CASSFAGQGWSYEQYF
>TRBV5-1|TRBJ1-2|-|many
TGCGCCAGCAGCTTGGTACAGGGTCCTAACGGCTACACCTTC
CASSLVQGPNGYTF
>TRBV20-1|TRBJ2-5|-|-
TGCAGTGCTGAGGGCCAAGAGACCCAGTACTTC
CSAEGQETQYF
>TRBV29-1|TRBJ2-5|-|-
TGCAGCGTTGTACGGCGGGGACAAGAGACCCAGTACTTC
CSVVRRGQETQYF
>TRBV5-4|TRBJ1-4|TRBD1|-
TGTGCCAGCAGCGGCCGACAGGGTGTCGGTGAAAAACTGTTTTTT
CASSGRQGVGEKLFF
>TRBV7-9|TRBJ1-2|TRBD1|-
TGTGCCAGCAGCCAAAAAACAGGGGGCGGGATATATGGCTACACCTTC
CASSQKTGGGIYGYTF
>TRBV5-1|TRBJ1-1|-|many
TGCGCCAGCAGCTTGGTCGGTAGGAACACTGAAGCTTTCTTT
CASSLVGRNTEAFF
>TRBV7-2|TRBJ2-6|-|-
TGTGCCAGCACCCTGAGGCCGGGCACTGGGGCCAACGTCCTGACTTTC
CASTLRPGTGANVLTF
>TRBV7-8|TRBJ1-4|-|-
TGTGCCAGCAGCCGGACCCTGAGGGTTGAAAAACTGTTTTTT
CASSRTLRVEKLFF
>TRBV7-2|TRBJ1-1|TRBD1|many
TGTGCCAGCAGCCGCGCAGGGGGGAACACTGAAGCTTTCTTT
CASSRAGGNTEAFF
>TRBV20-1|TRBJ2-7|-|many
TGCAGTGCTAGGGACAGCCATTTCTACGAGCAGTACTTC
CSARDSHFYEQYF
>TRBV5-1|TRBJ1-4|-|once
TGCGCCAGCAGCCCTGGACGGTCAAATGGAAAACCGTTTTTT
CASSPGRSNGKPFF
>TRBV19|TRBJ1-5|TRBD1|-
TGTGCCACCATGGACAGGGTCGATCAGCCCCAGCATTTT
CATMDRVDQPQHF
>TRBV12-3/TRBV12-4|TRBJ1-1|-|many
TGTGCCAGCAGAGAACAGGGAATGACCGAAGCTTTCTTT
CASREQGMTEAFF
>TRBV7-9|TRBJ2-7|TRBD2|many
TGTGCCAGCAGCCGTAGCGGGAGTTCCGAGCAGTACTTC
CASSRSGSSEQYF
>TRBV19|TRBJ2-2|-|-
TGTGCCAGTAGTATACGGGGCGGGGAAGGCACCGGGGAGCTGTTTTTT
CASSIRGGEGTGELFF
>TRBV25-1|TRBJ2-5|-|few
TGTGCCAGCTTATTATTGGGGGAAGAGACCCAGTACTTC
CASLLLGEETQYF
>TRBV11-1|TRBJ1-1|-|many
TGTGCCAGCAGCCCGGGTAGTCACACTGAAGCTTTCTTT
CASSPGSHTEAFF
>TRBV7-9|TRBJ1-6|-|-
TGTGCCAGCAGGGAGGGACACACGAATTCACCCCTCCACTTT
CASREGHTNSPLHF
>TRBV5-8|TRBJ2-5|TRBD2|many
TGTGCCAGCAGCTTGATGGGACTAGCGGGAGGGCCAGGGACCCAGTACTTC
CASSLMGLAGGPGTQYF
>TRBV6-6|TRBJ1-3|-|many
TGTGCCAGCAGAAGGTCCCTAATGAGCTCTGGAAACACCATATATTTT
CASRRSLMSSGNTIYF